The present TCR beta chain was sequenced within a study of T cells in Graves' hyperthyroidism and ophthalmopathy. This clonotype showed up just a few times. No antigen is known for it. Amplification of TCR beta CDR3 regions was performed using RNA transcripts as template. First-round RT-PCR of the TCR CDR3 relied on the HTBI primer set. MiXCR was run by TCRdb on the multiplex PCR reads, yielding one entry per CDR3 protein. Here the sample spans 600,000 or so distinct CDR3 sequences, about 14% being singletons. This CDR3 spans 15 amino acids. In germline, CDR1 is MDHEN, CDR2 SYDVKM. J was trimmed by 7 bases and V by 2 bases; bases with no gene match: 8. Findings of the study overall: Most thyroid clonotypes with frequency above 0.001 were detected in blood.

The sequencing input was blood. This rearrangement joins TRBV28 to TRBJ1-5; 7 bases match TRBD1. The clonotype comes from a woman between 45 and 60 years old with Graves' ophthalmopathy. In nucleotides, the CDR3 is TGTGCCAGCAGTTTAGGCCGACAGGGAGGGCAGCCCCAGCATTTT. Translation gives CASSLGRQGGQPQHF.